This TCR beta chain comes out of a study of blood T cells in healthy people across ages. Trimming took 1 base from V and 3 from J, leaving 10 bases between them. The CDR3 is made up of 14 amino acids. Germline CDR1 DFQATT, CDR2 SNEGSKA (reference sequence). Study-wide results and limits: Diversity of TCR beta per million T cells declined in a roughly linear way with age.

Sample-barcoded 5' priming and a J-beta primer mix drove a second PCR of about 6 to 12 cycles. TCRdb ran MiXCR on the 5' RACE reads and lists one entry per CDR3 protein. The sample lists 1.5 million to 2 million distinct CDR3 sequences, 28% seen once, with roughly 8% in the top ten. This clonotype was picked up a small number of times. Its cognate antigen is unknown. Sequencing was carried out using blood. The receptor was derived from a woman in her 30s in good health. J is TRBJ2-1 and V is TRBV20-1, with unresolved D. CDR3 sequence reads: CSARGPAGYNEQFF. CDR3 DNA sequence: TGCAGTGCTAGAGGCCCCGCTGGCTACAATGAGCAGTTCTTC.